This T cell receptor (beta chain) was recorded in a study of cytomegalovirus exposure and HLA in healthy donors. Broader study findings: Three chains linked to CMV were shown in vitro to be specific for CMV antigens.

Assay used: immunoSEQ multiplex PCR; TCRdb lists only in-frame clones, some missing. This table holds about 200,000 clones, roughly 82% found once. Deletions cut 8 bases from V and 1 base from J, with 14 bases between. The CDR3 extends over 14 amino acids. Germline CDR1 and CDR2: LNHDA and SQIVND (reference sequence). Concerning this clone itself: The antigen is unknown.

Donors came from a validation cohort of some 110 subjects, distinct from the first 666-subject cohort. The sample taken for sequencing was PBMCs. The chain couples TRBV19 to TRBJ1-1, with no clear D. This receptor was taken from a woman in her twenties or thirties in good health and CMV-seropositive. CDR3 in DNA: TGTGCCAGTCGCCTGGAGAGGCCGAACACTGAAGCTTTCTTT. This gives the protein CASRLERPNTEAFF.